Listed here are 23 T cell receptor beta chains from one sample, sequenced in a study of blood T cell repertoires in COVID-19. The repertoire was sequenced with immunoSEQ multiplex PCR; TCRdb's copy has only in-frame clones and lacks some. The sample comprises around 100,000 clones, 70% to 90% of which are singletons, and roughly 8.4% rests with the top ten. The sample was peripheral blood. The origin of the receptors is a woman aged 70-85 years who had recovered from COVID-19.

This clone appeared a single time. This rearrangement joins TRBV6-5 to TRBJ1-2; the D is unclear. The CDR3 covers 12 residues. Germline V lookup: CDR1 MNHEY, CDR2 SVGAGI. The germline V and J ends were trimmed by 6 bases and 5 bases, with 10 bases remaining between them. The CDR3: CASREGIYGYTF. CDR3 nucleotide sequence: TGTGCCAGCAGGGAGGGAATATATGGCTACACCTTC.

This clone was counted a single time. The chain combines TRBV21-1 with TRBJ2-1; TRBD2, the table's D call, lacks a check against the DNA. TRBV21-1 has pseudogene status. This CDR3 has 16 residues. CDR3 in amino acids: CASRNHWTSAYNEQFF. The CDR3 DNA follows: TGTGCCAGCAGAAACCATTGGACTAGCGCGTACAATGAGCAGTTCTTC.

This CDR3 is CASSILTDTQYF. In nucleotides, the CDR3 is TGTGCCAGCAGCATCCTCACAGATACGCAGTATTTT. The chain recombines TRBV11-2 with TRBJ2-3, with D unresolved. V gave up 5 bases and J gave up 2 bases, with 5 bases separating them. The CDR3 is 12 residues long. Germline V gives CDR1 SGHAT, CDR2 FQNNGV.

This chain links TRBV7-2 with TRBJ2-3; TRBD2 matches 7 bases. CDR3 length: 16 amino acids. The V and J ends lost 1 base and 5 bases, in that order; junction bases with no gene match: 9. From germline, CDR1 is SGHTA and CDR2 FQGNSA. CDR3 in DNA: TGTGCCAGCAGCTTAGTGGCGGGGTCGGGGGGAGATACGCAGTATTTT. Its protein product is CASSLVAGSGGDTQYF.

This chain joins TRBV9 and TRBJ2-6; D unresolved. Trimming removed 6 bases from V and 0 bases from J, with 10 bases in between. In germline, CDR1 is SGDLS, CDR2 YYNGEE. This CDR3 contains 15 residues. The CDR3 DNA reads TGTGCCAGCACCCTAACCCACTCTGGGGCCAACGTCCTGACTTTC. It codes for CASTLTHSGANVLTF.

This sequence joins TRBV5-4 and TRBJ1-5; D unresolved. Germline V gives CDR1 SGHNT, CDR2 YYREEE (reference sequence). Trimming took 4 bases from V and 5 from J, leaving 10 bases between them. This CDR3 has 13 residues. CDR3 bases: TGTGCCAGCAGCCCGGGGAGGGATCAGCCCCAGCATTTT. It codes for CASSPGRDQPQHF.

The chain recombines TRBV18 with TRBJ2-5; tentatively, D is TRBD2 (5 bases). With 5 bases removed from V and 1 base from J, the gap between germline ends came to 11 bases. The CDR3 is 14 amino acids. From germline, CDR1 is KGHSH and CDR2 LQKENI. The CDR3 nucleotides read TGTGCCAGCTCAAAGGACGGGGTCCAAGAGACCCAGTACTTC. Encoded protein: CASSKDGVQETQYF. The full variable domain, completed using reference TRBV18 and TRBJ2-5, is NAGVMQNPRHLVRRRGQEARLRCSPMKGHSHVYWYRQLPEEGLKFMVYLQKENIIDESGMPKERFSAEFPKEGPSILRIQQVVRGDSAAYFCASSKDGVQETQYFGPGTRLLVL.

This sequence joins TRBV7-3 and TRBJ2-3, with 7 bases aligning to TRBD1. Germline lookup yields CDR1 SGHTA and CDR2 FQGTGA. J gave up 5 bases and V 5 bases, and 10 bases lay outside the gene matches. This CDR3 has 15 residues. The chain's CDR3 is CASSPRRQGEDTQYF. The CDR3 region has the DNA TGTGCCAGCAGCCCGCGCAGACAGGGAGAAGATACGCAGTATTTT.

This clone was observed a single time. CDR3 bases: TGTGCCAGCAGCCCGGTAGGTCGCACAGTGTCTGGGGCCAACGTCCTGACTTTC. Translation: CASSPVGRTVSGANVLTF. The V call is TRBV7-6, the J call TRBJ2-6; D not resolved. This CDR3 region has 18 residues. V was trimmed by 5 bases and J by 1 base, leaving 18 bases between them. The V gene's germline CDR1 is SGHVS and CDR2 FNYEAQ.

This sequence joins TRBV4-3 and TRBJ2-1, with 7 bases lining up with TRBD2. The CDR3 loop spans 16 amino acids. The germline V gene encodes CDR1 LGHNA and CDR2 YSLEER. Germline trimming cut 1 base from V and 4 bases from J; bases unmatched to any gene: 7. CDR3: CASSQVGKRDYNEQFF. CDR3 nucleotides: TGCGCCAGCAGCCAAGTGGGCAAGCGGGATTACAATGAGCAGTTCTTC.

The genes are TRBV11-3 and TRBJ2-1, with D hard to call. V shed 4 bases and J shed 10 bases, with 8 bases lying between them. The CDR3 sequence is 11 residues long. Looked up from germline, CDR1 is SGHNT and CDR2 is YENEEA. In DNA form, the CDR3 reads TGTGCCAGCAGCTACGCTAGGGAGCAGTTCTTC. Encoded protein: CASSYAREQFF.

The rearrangement links TRBV28 to TRBJ1-2; D possibly corresponds to TRBD1 (5 bases). Trimming took off 6 bases at V and 1 base at J, with 12 bases between the two ends. This CDR3 is built from 14 residues. In germline, CDR1 is MDHEN, CDR2 SYDVKM. The CDR3 sequence is CASRTPGLNYGYTF. CDR3 sequence (DNA): TGTGCCAGCAGGACGCCGGGACTTAACTATGGCTACACCTTC.

CDR3 loop: CASSPGESDTQYF. The CDR3 DNA is TGTGCCAGCAGCCCGGGTGAAAGTGATACGCAGTATTTT. The J gene is TRBJ2-3, the V gene TRBV28; D gene unclear. CDR1 and CDR2 from the germline V gene are MDHEN and SYDVKM. With 6 bases removed from V and 6 bases from J, the gap between germline ends came to 13 bases. This CDR3 has 13 amino acids.

This chain links TRBV29-1 with TRBJ2-7; TRBD1 aligns across 9 bases. This CDR3 is 14 amino acids long. Looked up from germline, CDR1 is SQVTM and CDR2 is ANQGSEA. Trimming at V came to 4 bases and at J to 7 bases, leaving 11 bases not matched to a gene. CDR3 region: CSVVVQGAAGEQYF. The CDR3 bases are TGCAGCGTTGTAGTACAGGGGGCAGCGGGAGAGCAGTACTTC.

J is TRBJ2-1 and V is TRBV7-2, with 7 bases that match TRBD2. This CDR3 is 15 amino acids long. V lost 6 bases to trimming and J lost 5 bases; unmatched junction nucleotides: 10. From germline, CDR1 is SGHTA and CDR2 FQGNSA. The CDR3 reads CASSRRASGNNEQFF. CDR3 DNA sequence: TGTGCCAGCAGTCGTCGGGCTAGCGGAAACAATGAGCAGTTCTTC. The full variable domain, completed using reference TRBV7-2 and TRBJ2-1, is GAGVSQSPSNKVTEKGKDVELRCDPISGHTALYWYRQSLGQGLEFLIYFQGNSAPDKSGLPSDRFSAERTGGSVSTLTIQRTQQEDSAVYLCASSRRASGNNEQFFGPGTRLTVL.

The chain employs TRBV28 and TRBJ2-7; 9 bases agree with TRBD2. The trim removed 7 bases at V and 7 bases at J, leaving 14 bases unmatched. Germline V lookup: CDR1 MDHEN, CDR2 SYDVKM. The CDR3 sequence is 15 residues long. The chain's CDR3 is CASTPGASGKGEQYF. DNA for the CDR3: TGTGCCAGCACCCCAGGGGCTAGCGGGAAGGGGGAGCAGTACTTC.

The rearrangement joins TRBV4-3 to TRBJ2-7; D is possibly TRBD1 (6 bases). Germline V gives CDR1 LGHNA, CDR2 YSLEER. This CDR3 spans 17 amino acids. Trimming pared 1 base from V and 4 bases from J, leaving 20 bases between. The CDR3 DNA reads TGCGCCAGCAGCCAAGTGACAGGCACCCAGCTTTTTTACGAGCAGTACTTC. Protein sequence: CASSQVTGTQLFYEQYF.

The V gene is TRBV28, the J gene TRBJ1-2; possibly TRBD1 for D (6 bases). The CDR3 is made up of 15 amino acids. V lost 4 bases and J lost 4, with 16 bases in between. Germline V gives CDR1 MDHEN, CDR2 SYDVKM. The CDR3 here is CASSYPSDSLYGYTF. Here the CDR3 DNA reads TGTGCCAGCAGTTACCCTTCGGACAGCCTCTATGGCTACACCTTC.

The chain joins TRBV3-1 (or the pseudogene TRBV3-2) to TRBJ2-5; possibly TRBD1 for D (6 bases). Germline V gives CDR1 LGHDT, CDR2 YNNKEL (reference sequence). The CDR3 is 13 amino acids. Trimming removed 5 bases from V and 5 bases from J, with 12 bases in between. Here the CDR3 reads CASSDRKGETQYF. The DNA for the CDR3 is TGTGCCAGCAGCGACAGGAAAGGGGAGACCCAGTACTTC.

The chain joins TRBV7-6 to TRBJ2-2; 7 bases fit TRBD2. J lost 4 bases, V lost 6 bases, and 2 bases had no gene match. Germline CDR1 reads SGHVS; CDR2 reads FNYEAQ. There are 13 residues in the CDR3. The CDR3 protein is CASSSSGTGELFF. The CDR3 region has the DNA TGTGCCAGCAGTTCTAGCGGCACCGGGGAGCTGTTTTTT.

This chain connects TRBV5-4 to TRBJ1-1; 8 bases are a match to TRBD1. CDR3 length: 15 residues. Germline values: CDR1 SGHNT, CDR2 YYREEE (reference sequence). The V gene end was trimmed by 5 bases and the J gene end by 0 bases; junction bases not matched to a gene: 6. The CDR3 is CASSPGGRLNTEAFF. The DNA of the CDR3 is TGTGCCAGCAGTCCAGGGGGCCGCTTGAACACTGAAGCTTTCTTT.

V and J are TRBV28 and TRBJ2-1; TRBD1 agrees at 9 bases. The V gene end was trimmed by 7 bases and the J gene end by 6 bases; junction bases not matched to a gene: 16. CDR3 length: 17 residues. Per germline, CDR1 MDHEN and CDR2 SYDVKM. The CDR3 sequence: CASTLTLTGGNSNEQFF. CDR3 nucleotide sequence: TGTGCCAGCACCCTAACCTTGACAGGGGGGAATAGCAATGAGCAGTTCTTC.

This sequence joins TRBV10-3 and TRBJ2-5; 7 bases match TRBD2. Germline V lookup: CDR1 ENHRY, CDR2 SYGVKD. After removal of 10 bases from V and 5 bases from J, the junction contained 19 bases not matched to a gene. The CDR3 spans 16 residues. CDR3 sequence: CATSEQRGVGGETQYF. CDR3 coding DNA: TGTGCCACCTCAGAGCAGCGGGGAGTAGGCGGGGAGACCCAGTACTTC.